This T cell receptor beta chain came from a study of metastatic and nonmetastatic thyroid tumors. Whole-study findings and limits: Within blood and tumor, benign nodules reportedly had significantly lower TCR beta diversity than malignant thyroid tumors did.

V gave up 2 bases and J gave up 7 bases; unmatched junction bases: 5. This CDR3 is 15 amino acids long. Per germline, CDR1 MDHEN and CDR2 SYDVKM. No patient received treatment before thyroid surgery. This clone was seen at least ten times. The antigen is undetermined. Via MiXCR, TCRdb re-called the PCR reads. Counted here are some 20,000 clones, roughly 22% occurring once; the ten biggest clones make up 10%. Material for sequencing was tumor tissue. The V and J genes are TRBV28 and TRBJ1-4, with TRBD1 identical over 9 bases. The source is a male donor with papillary thyroid cancer or a benign thyroid nodule (not recorded which). Some clones in this sample may be carry-over from other donors' samples. The CDR3 here is CASSLGQGSSEKLFF. The DNA of the CDR3 is TGTGCCAGCAGTTTAGGACAGGGGAGCAGTGAAAAACTGTTTTTT.